The present TCR beta chain was sequenced within a study of T cells in Graves' hyperthyroidism and ophthalmopathy. A total of 22 residues make up the CDR3, ends included. The V gene's germline CDR1 is DFQATT and CDR2 SNEGSKA (reference sequence). Study results and caveats: Ophthalmopathy was identified by the model a median roughly 6.5 months ahead of onset.

Patients were excluded because of uncontrolled infection, other autoimmune disease, pregnancy or lactation. PBMCs came from 8.5 to 10 ml fresh peripheral blood. About this clonotype itself: Its antigen remains unknown. Because the CDR3's place on the DNA is in doubt, the DNA is left out and the CDR3 is given as listed by TCRdb.

RNA transcripts served as the template for amplifying TCR beta CDR3 regions. A set of HTBI primers served as the primers for a first-round RT-PCR of the TCR CDR3. From the multiplex PCR reads, TCRdb called clonotypes with MiXCR, one entry per CDR3 protein. The profile covers hundreds of thousands of distinct CDR3 sequences, with about a sixth appearing a single time and around 30% taken by the ten largest. The chain recombines TRBV20-1 with TRBJ1-1. The specimen was blood. This TCR came from a woman between 18 and 29 years old with Graves' ophthalmopathy. The CDR3 spells CSARDPAGSYEQYFGPGTEAFF.